The 8 T cell receptor beta chains listed next were all sequenced from one sample in a study of breast tumors, draining lymph nodes, adjacent tissues. Breast cancer patients provided tissue from their axillary draining lymph nodes. TCRdb analysed the multiplex PCR reads with MiXCR anew, one entry per CDR3 protein. This table holds a few hundred thousand distinct CDR3 sequences, approximately 36% found once. Specimen: axillary lymph node tissue. Receptors were obtained from a female donor with breast cancer. Some clones in this sample may be carry-over from other donors' samples.

The chain uses TRBV19 and TRBJ2-1; D ambiguous. CDR3 length: 12 residues. V was cut by 5 bases and J by 4 bases, with 6 bases left in between. Germline CDR1 and CDR2: LNHDA and SQIVND (reference sequence). CDR3 residues: CASSFVYNEQFF. CDR3 sequence (DNA): TGTGCCAGTAGTTTCGTTTACAATGAGCAGTTCTTC.

This clonotype was recorded many times. This chain uses TRBV20-1 with TRBJ2-3, with 10 positions matching TRBD1. The CDR3 covers 15 residues. In germline, CDR1 is DFQATT, CDR2 SNEGSKA (reference sequence). V was pared by 4 bases and J by 2 bases, with 6 bases of the junction left unmatched. The CDR3 sequence: CSAIGDRGPTDTQYF. CDR3 nucleotide sequence: TGCAGTGCTATCGGGGACAGGGGCCCCACAGATACGCAGTATTTT.

On this clonotype: The DNA is left out, because the CDR3 cannot be placed on it with certainty; the CDR3 is given as TCRdb lists it. The chain recombines TRBV20-1 with TRBJ1-2; the D call of TRBD1 is as the table states it, not checked on the DNA. The length of the CDR3 is 12 amino acids, counting both ends. Germline V gene data show CDR1 as DFQATT and CDR2 as SNEGSKA (reference sequence). The CDR3 loop is CSAGQVGRGSTF.

This clonotype was counted ten times or more. This CDR3 is CASSGTGTISGANVLTF. The CDR3 coding sequence is TGTGCCAGCAGTGGGACAGGGACGATTTCTGGGGCCAACGTCCTGACTTTC. V usage is TRBV2 and J usage is TRBJ2-6; 8 positions match TRBD1. CDR1 SNHLY and CDR2 FYNNEI come from the germline V gene. V shed 4 bases, J shed 1 base, and the junction held 6 bases outside the gene matches. CDR3 length equals 17 residues.

This clonotype was seen ten or more times. This chain links TRBV4-1 with TRBJ2-3; D possibly corresponds to TRBD2 (6 bases). CDR1 is MGHRA, CDR2 YSYEKL, per germline. The CDR3 has 15 amino acids. V was cut by 7 bases and J by 4 bases, with 18 bases left in between. CDR3 in amino acids: CASNHPWREPDTQYF. CDR3 DNA: TGCGCCAGCAATCACCCTTGGAGGGAGCCAGATACGCAGTATTTT.

This chain joins TRBV4-2 and TRBJ1-3; D call uncertain. Trimming took 7 bases from V and 0 from J, leaving 19 bases between them. The germline CDR1 and CDR2 sequences are LGHNA and YNFKEQ. The CDR3 spans 17 residues. CDR3 nucleotides: TGTGCCAGCAACCGAGACGCTGGCAGGTACTCTGGAAACACCATATATTTT. Encoded protein: CASNRDAGRYSGNTIYF.

In this sample, this clonotype turned up many times. The chain employs TRBV6-6 and TRBJ2-2, with 11 bases that match TRBD2. Germline loops: CDR1 MNHNY, CDR2 SVGAGI (reference sequence). The CDR3 contains 17 residues. V was pared by 7 bases and J by 1 base, with 8 bases of the junction left unmatched. CDR3 protein: CASMVAGGPGNTGELFF. CDR3 nucleotides: TGTGCCAGCATGGTAGCGGGAGGGCCAGGGAACACCGGGGAGCTGTTTTTT.

This sequence joins TRBV7-9 and TRBJ1-2, with D possibly being TRBD1 (6 bases). Trimming took 1 base from V and 14 from J, leaving 11 bases between them. Germline V gene data show CDR1 as SEHNR and CDR2 as FQNEAQ (reference sequence). There are 11 residues in the CDR3. The CDR3 sequence: CASSLGTAHTF. The CDR3 DNA is TGTGCCAGCAGCTTAGGGACAGCTCATACCTTC.